A single sample is the source of the 21 T cell receptor beta chains below, sequenced in a study of human T cells and chemical hapten exposure (dated by TCRdb to the early 2020s). This sample's time point label indicates: patch test 1, 2 weeks after DPC sensitization. Sample treatment or condition, as interpreted from the label and publication: therapeutic diphenylcyclopropenone sensitization with weekly scalp DPC. The library relied on RACE. Sequencing took place on a NextSeq 500. In-frame beta chains were kept once TCRdb had trimmed the public reads at Q25 with fastp and called clones with MiXCR. Rows with a matching CDR3 protein are joined into one entry that keeps the most common DNA and genes. The table for this sample lists 80,000 to 100,000 distinct CDR3 sequences; roughly 7.2% of them were counted only once. The top ten clones comprise around 1.5% of the sample. The specimen was whole blood, collected in connection with sensitization to the hapten diphenylcyclopropenone (DPC). All receptors derive from a woman aged 25 to 39 with alopecia areata. Some clones in this sample may be carry-over from other donors' samples.

This clonotype came up many times. The chain combines TRBV21-1 with TRBJ2-1; the table calls TRBD2, which could not be checked here. TRBV21-1 represents a pseudogene. This CDR3 contains 17 residues. Written as DNA, the CDR3 is TGTGCCAGCAGCCAAGCCCTAGCGGGGGGGCAATACAATGAGCAGTTCTTC. Protein: CASSQALAGGQYNEQFF.

Turning to this clonotype: Germline and junction disagree at one end, which may indicate a read error. The chain carries TRBV10-3 and TRBJ1-5, with TRBD1 matching over 11 bases. This CDR3 has 17 residues. Germline values: CDR1 ENHRY, CDR2 SYGVKD. The CDR3 DNA is TGTGCCATCAGTGACCCCAAATCCGGGACAGGGGGTCAGCCCCAGAATTTT. It translates to CAISDPKSGTGGQPQNF.

This clonotype appeared a few times. This sequence joins TRBV25-1 and TRBJ2-1; 7 bases are shared with TRBD2. The V gene's germline CDR1 is MGHDK and CDR2 SYGVNS. This CDR3 spans 15 amino acids. V shed 1 base and J 4 bases; nucleotides not matched to a gene: 4. CDR3 sequence (DNA): TGTGCCAGCAGTGAATCAGGGCGGGGGTACAATGAGCAGTTCTTC. Residues: CASSESGRGYNEQFF. Combining the CDR3 with reference TRBV25-1 and TRBJ2-1 gives the whole variable domain EADIYQTPRYLVIGTGKKITLECSQTMGHDKMYWYQQDPGMELHLIHYSYGVNSTEKGDLSSESTVSRIRTEHFPLTLESARPSHTSQYLCASSESGRGYNEQFFGPGTRLTVL.

The chain couples TRBV5-1 to TRBJ2-3, with 9 bases identical to TRBD2. J lost 4 bases, V lost 0 bases, and 3 bases had no gene match. The germline V gene encodes CDR1 SGHRS and CDR2 YFSETQ. The length of the CDR3 is 15 residues. This CDR3 is CASSLGAGGPDTQYF. DNA of the CDR3: TGCGCCAGCAGCTTGGGTGCGGGGGGGCCAGATACGCAGTATTTT. The variable domain in full, completed from reference TRBV5-1 and TRBJ2-3, reads KAGVTQTPRYLIKTRGQQVTLSCSPISGHRSVSWYQQTPGQGLQFLFEYFSETQRNKGNFPGRFSGRQFSNSRSEMNVSTLELGDSALYLCASSLGAGGPDTQYFGPGTRLTVL.

There are many counts of this clonotype. The chain joins TRBV7-9 to TRBJ2-6, with 7 bases lining up with TRBD1. This CDR3 is built from 16 residues. Per germline, CDR1 SEHNR and CDR2 FQNEAQ (reference sequence). The V gene end was trimmed by 5 bases and the J gene end by 0 bases; junction bases not matched to a gene: 4. The CDR3 sequence is CASSPDRASGANVLTF. The CDR3 DNA is TGTGCCAGCAGCCCCGACAGGGCCTCTGGGGCCAACGTCCTGACTTTC.

This clonotype was observed at least ten times. The V gene is TRBV20-1, the J gene TRBJ2-5; a possible D gene is TRBD1 (6 bases). Germline V gives CDR1 DFQATT, CDR2 SNEGSKA (reference sequence). Trimming took 6 bases from V and 4 from J, leaving 18 bases between them. The CDR3 loop spans 14 amino acids. CDR3 loop: CSADLGQSGETQYF. The CDR3 bases are TGCAGTGCCGACCTGGGACAAAGCGGAGAGACCCAGTACTTC.

There are a few counts of this clonotype. The chain is built from TRBV29-1 and TRBJ1-5; D possibly corresponds to TRBD1 (5 bases). The V gene's germline CDR1 is SQVTM and CDR2 ANQGSEA. The CDR3 is made up of 15 amino acids. Between the trimmed V and J ends, which lost 8 bases and 6 bases, there was a span of 23 bases. CDR3 in amino acids: CSKGMGKAVGQPQHF. CDR3 DNA sequence: TGCAGCAAGGGGATGGGCAAGGCAGTAGGTCAGCCCCAGCATTTT.

CDR3 coding DNA: TGCAGCGTTGAGGTGCGGTACGGGACAGGAGGCACAGATACGCAGTATTTT. Amino acids: CSVEVRYGTGGTDTQYF. The gene calls are TRBV29-1 and TRBJ2-3, with 8 bases matching TRBD1. The germline gives CDR1 SQVTM, CDR2 ANQGSEA. There are 17 residues in the CDR3. The trim removed 3 bases at V and 1 base at J, leaving 12 bases unmatched.

The chain carries TRBV4-1 and TRBJ1-5; 8 nucleotides align to TRBD1. Germline V CDR1 and CDR2: MGHRA, YSYEKL. This CDR3 has 15 amino acids. With 3 bases clipped from V and 3 bases from J, the junction kept 4 bases outside the gene matches. CDR3 region: CASSQGQAINQPQHF. The CDR3 DNA reads TGCGCCAGCAGCCAGGGACAGGCGATCAATCAGCCCCAGCATTTT.

Many counts were recorded for this clonotype. The chain carries TRBV12-3 or TRBV12-4 and TRBJ2-5; tentatively, D is TRBD1 (5 bases). The length of the CDR3 is 15 residues. Trimming took 1 base from V and 7 from J, leaving 16 bases between them. CDR3 sequence (DNA): TGTGCCAGCAGTTTAGGGACAACTAACCATGGGACCCAGTACTTC. This translates into CASSLGTTNHGTQYF.

This clonotype was seen repeatedly, ten times or more. The chain joins TRBV20-1 to TRBJ2-2, with a tentative D call TRBD2 (6 bases). The germline V gene has CDR1 DFQATT and CDR2 SNEGSKA (reference sequence). The CDR3 loop spans 13 amino acids. Trimming took off 1 base at V and 6 bases at J, with 9 bases between the two ends. CDR3 sequence: CSARVSGAGELFF. DNA of the CDR3: TGCAGTGCTAGAGTTTCGGGGGCCGGGGAGCTGTTTTTT.

Turning to this clonotype: Since a much larger clone is just one base distant, this may be a read error. The chain has TRBV7-6 and TRBJ2-7, with D tentatively TRBD1 or TRBD2 (5 bases each). This CDR3 has 14 residues. Germline values: CDR1 SGHVS, CDR2 FNYEAQ. The DNA of the CDR3 is TGTGGCAGCAGCTTAGCGCCAGGGACCCACGAGCAGTACTTC. Encoded protein: CGSSLAPGTHEQYF.

Turning to this clonotype: A read error may be the cause here, since a much bigger clone is one base away. The J gene is TRBJ1-6, the V gene TRBV30, with D maybe TRBD1 (6 bases). Looked up from germline, CDR1 is GTSNPN and CDR2 is SVGIG (reference sequence). The CDR3 is made up of 14 amino acids. CDR3 residues: CAWSPDSSYSPPHF. The CDR3 DNA follows: TGTGCCTGGTCCCCGGACAGTAGTTATTCACCCCCCCACTTT.

This clonotype was counted ten times or more. This rearrangement joins TRBV4-1 to TRBJ1-3; possibly TRBD1 for D (6 bases). Trimming stripped 3 bases from V and 2 bases from J, with 17 bases between. The CDR3 has 17 amino acids. From germline, CDR1 is MGHRA and CDR2 YSYEKL. The CDR3 region is CASSQVLKGGTGNTIYF. The CDR3 DNA is TGCGCCAGCAGCCAGGTCTTGAAGGGGGGCACTGGAAACACCATATATTTT.

At least ten counts were recorded for this clonotype. V is TRBV19 and J is TRBJ2-1, with 8 nucleotides matching TRBD2. V lost 2 bases and J lost 7; bases outside the gene matches: 7. Germline assignment: CDR1 LNHDA and CDR2 SQIVND (reference sequence). The CDR3 loop spans 15 amino acids. The CDR3 reads CASSISTGGKNEQFF. The CDR3, as DNA: TGTGCCAGTAGTATATCAACGGGGGGGAAAAATGAGCAGTTCTTC.

This chain connects TRBV7-2 to TRBJ2-7; TRBD2 might be the D (6 bases). This CDR3 spans 13 amino acids. Germline CDR1 is SGHTA and CDR2 is FQGNSA. Trimming removed 5 bases from V and 2 bases from J, with 10 bases in between. The CDR3 region is CASSPGGPYEQYF. The CDR3 DNA reads TGTGCCAGCAGCCCCGGGGGACCCTACGAGCAGTACTTC.

This clonotype was observed many times. The chain joins TRBV4-1 to TRBJ2-7; a weak D match, TRBD2 (5 bases). CDR1 is MGHRA, CDR2 YSYEKL, per germline. The germline V and J ends were trimmed by 1 base and 2 bases, with 9 bases remaining between them. The CDR3 is 14 amino acids. The chain's CDR3 is CASSQGTRTYEQYF. The CDR3 region has the DNA TGCGCCAGCAGCCAAGGGACTCGTACCTACGAGCAGTACTTC.

This clonotype was picked up many times. The chain uses TRBV6-5 and TRBJ1-6; 10 positions agree with TRBD1. With 2 bases clipped from V and 8 bases from J, the junction kept 3 bases outside the gene matches. The CDR3 has 15 residues. Germline CDR1 is MNHEY and CDR2 is SVGAGI. This chain's CDR3 is CASSYAGTGDSPLHF. CDR3 DNA sequence: TGTGCCAGCAGTTACGCCGGGACAGGGGATTCACCCCTCCACTTT.

This clonotype came up a few times. This chain uses TRBV7-2 with TRBJ1-3; 7 bases map to TRBD1. The germline V gene encodes CDR1 SGHTA and CDR2 FQGNSA. The CDR3 has 15 amino acids. V was pared by 5 bases and J by 0 bases, with 4 bases of the junction left unmatched. Written as DNA, the CDR3 is TGTGCCAGCAGCCCAACAGGGGTCTCTGGAAACACCATATATTTT. Residues: CASSPTGVSGNTIYF.

The V gene is TRBV9, the J gene TRBJ2-3; 12 bases line up with TRBD2. Germline V gene lookup returns CDR1 SGDLS and CDR2 YYNGEE. The CDR3 is made up of 17 amino acids. J lost 2 bases, V lost 1 base, and 5 bases had no gene match. CDR3 sequence reads: CASSVPTSGGHTDTQYF. CDR3 sequence (DNA): TGTGCCAGCAGCGTACCGACTAGCGGGGGCCACACAGATACGCAGTATTTT.

This clonotype showed up just a few times. The chain links TRBV25-1 to TRBJ2-1, with D possibly matching TRBD2 (6 bases). CDR1 MGHDK and CDR2 SYGVNS come from the germline V gene. The CDR3 contains 17 residues. Trimming removed 2 bases from V and 5 bases from J, with 19 bases in between. The CDR3 loop reads CASSEKGLGGWNNEQFF. Here the CDR3 DNA reads TGTGCCAGCAGTGAAAAAGGCCTGGGGGGATGGAACAATGAGCAGTTCTTC.